This TCR beta chain was recorded in a study of T cell changes during pregnancy in multiple sclerosis. Assay: immunoSEQ multiplex PCR; the TCRdb copy retains only in-frame clones and omits some. The sample has 50,000 to 55,000 clones; roughly 91% are singletons. With 4 bases clipped from V and 0 bases from J, the junction kept 9 bases outside the gene matches. This CDR3 has 16 residues. Germline CDR1 reads MNHNY; CDR2 reads SVGAGI (reference sequence). The specimen was CD4+ T cells from peripheral blood mononuclear cells, collected in the third trimester of pregnancy. This TCR was recovered from a female donor with multiple sclerosis, enrolled in a pregnancy study. The chain uses TRBV6-6 and TRBJ2-7, with 7 bases that match TRBD1. This CDR3 is CASSSSWTGSSYEQYF. In DNA form, the CDR3 reads TGTGCCAGCAGTTCGTCCTGGACAGGAAGCTCCTACGAGCAGTACTTC.